Detailed here is one T cell receptor beta chain. Its antigen is undetermined. Treatment given: 15 to 20 received Ad26.COV2.S at low or high dose, single or two shots; several received placebo; per-sample allocation not given. Sampling took place 63 days after the first vaccine or placebo injection. The data were produced by immunoSEQ multiplex PCR, yet TCRdb's version contains in-frame clones alone and is incomplete. There are some 300,000 clones in the sample; 86% occur only once, and around 1.9% lies in the top ten. This record comes from a study of Ad26.COV2.S vaccination and SARS-CoV-2 variants. Overall study context: The vaccine Ad26.COV2.S was put into the muscle once, or twice with 56 days between. Whole-study results and caveats: It is possible that the TCR breadth and depth analyses underestimated the total T cell responses.

The CDR3 is 19 amino acids. The source material was peripheral blood, sampled in a trial of Ad26.COV2.S vaccine versus placebo. The chain couples TRBV12-2 to TRBJ1-6; the table's D call of TRBD1 was not tested on the DNA. TRBV12-2 is a pseudogene segment. This TCR derives from a person between 18 and 60 years old who received the Ad26.COV2.S COVID-19 vaccine or a placebo. The DNA for the CDR3 is TGTGCAAGTCGCTTACATACGGACAGGGGGCGAACCTATAATTCACCCCTCCACTTT. This codes for CASRLHTDRGRTYNSPLHF.